This paragraph reports one T cell receptor (beta chain). These data belong to a study of blood T cell repertoires in COVID-19. Study background: Acute-phase and convalescent COVID-19 samples originated in the United States, Italy and Spain. PBMCs, B-cell-depleted T cells, or T cells provided the cDNA or gDNA that made up the material.

This CDR3 has 15 residues. V was cut by 2 bases and J by 4 bases, with 14 bases left in between. Germline V gene lookup returns CDR1 KGHSH and CDR2 LQKENI. Original handling: Amplifying reference gene primers gave estimates of nucleated cell counts. Assay: immunoSEQ multiplex PCR; the TCRdb copy retains only in-frame clones and omits some. V and J calls and clone size are those listed in that table; D and trimming were worked out from the DNA. The sample consists of more than 350,000 clones, around 90% of them appearing once. V is TRBV18 and J is TRBJ1-2, with D tentatively TRBD1 (6 bases). The specimen sequenced was peripheral blood. The clonotype comes from a woman under 40 with COVID-19, enrolled during active disease. The CDR3 loop is CASSPTEGEGYGYTF. CDR3 nucleotide sequence: TGTGCCAGCTCACCAACCGAGGGGGAGGGCTATGGCTACACCTTC.